The rows below give T cell receptor beta chains drawn from one sample of a study of tumor and adjacent non-tumor tissue in lung cancer. TCRdb called the multiplex PCR reads again in MiXCR, with one record for every CDR3 protein. Of around 79,000 distinct CDR3 sequences in the sample, around 70% were seen once. The sequenced material came from lung tumor tissue. The source is a woman in her 40s with non-small cell lung cancer. CDR3s include the opening cysteine and the closing phenylalanine or tryptophan. The order of the fields is D gene, clone size, V gene, J gene, CDR3 DNA, CDR3 protein. The D gene is left open where the match is weak. Part of the rows lack a size; the others show once, few, many or a class for expanded clones.

d_call: -; clone_size: -; v_call: TRBV11-2; j_call: TRBJ1-2; cdr3_nt: TGTGGCAGGAGCACCTGGGGAGAGAGGGGCGGCTACACCTTC; cdr3_aa: CGRSTWGERGGYTF
d_call: -; clone_size: -; v_call: TRBV28; j_call: TRBJ1-3; cdr3_nt: TGTGCCAGCAGTTTGGCGGGGGTTAGGGGTGTAATCCCTCCTGGAAGTACCATATATTTT; cdr3_aa: CASSLAGVRGVIPPGSTIYF
d_call: -; clone_size: many; v_call: TRBV12-3/TRBV12-4; j_call: TRBJ2-7; cdr3_nt: TGTGCCAGCAGTCGTGGGACCTACGAGCAGTACTTC; cdr3_aa: CASSRGTYEQYF
d_call: -; clone_size: -; v_call: TRBV4-1; j_call: TRBJ2-3; cdr3_nt: TGCGCCAGCAGCCAAGTAAGGGGTGGGGCAGATATGCAATATTTT; cdr3_aa: CASSQVRGGADMQYF
d_call: -; clone_size: -; v_call: TRBV11-2; j_call: TRBJ2-5; cdr3_nt: TGTGCCAGCAGCCCTCTAAGGGCAGCCGCACAAAAGACCCAGTATTTC; cdr3_aa: CASSPLRAAAQKTQYF
d_call: TRBD1; clone_size: many; v_call: TRBV20-1; j_call: TRBJ2-7; cdr3_nt: TGCAGTGCTAGAACCATACAGGGGAAATTCTCCTACGAGCAGTACTTC; cdr3_aa: CSARTIQGKFSYEQYF
d_call: -; clone_size: -; v_call: TRBV11-1; j_call: TRBJ2-1; cdr3_nt: TGTGCTAGCAGCTTACGGGTAGTAGATTACAATGAGCAGTTCTTC; cdr3_aa: CASSLRVVDYNEQFF
d_call: TRBD1; clone_size: -; v_call: TRBV30; j_call: TRBJ2-3; cdr3_nt: TGTGCCTGGAGTGCCGGGACAGGGACAGATACGCAGTATTTT; cdr3_aa: CAWSAGTGTDTQYF
d_call: TRBD2; clone_size: -; v_call: TRBV11-3; j_call: TRBJ2-3; cdr3_nt: TGTGCCAGCAGCCGGGGGATAGCGGGAACAGGAGATACACAGTATTTT; cdr3_aa: CASSRGIAGTGDTQYF
d_call: -; clone_size: -; v_call: TRBV18; j_call: TRBJ2-2; cdr3_nt: TGTGCCAGCTCACCAACAGGGAAACCCGACACCGGGGAGCTGTTTTTT; cdr3_aa: CASSPTGKPDTGELFF
d_call: -; clone_size: once; v_call: TRBV14; j_call: TRBJ1-5; cdr3_nt: TGTGCCAGCAGCGAAACAGAGGGCAGGGGTCAGCCCCAGCATTTT; cdr3_aa: CASSETEGRGQPQHF